This TCR beta chain appears in the sequencing data of a study of OX40 agonist ivuxolimab in advanced cancers. Study at large: Partial response was recorded in three patients: one hepatocellular carcinoma and two cutaneous melanoma cases.

Study results and limitations: CD8+ T cells averaged more expanded clones than CD4+.

Profiled with immunoSEQ multiplex PCR; TCRdb holds only in-frame clones, not every one. The sample carries about 81,000 clones, more than 85% recorded once. Comments on this clone: Its antigen remains unknown.

In germline, CDR1 is MNHEY, CDR2 SVGAGI. Trimming left V 1 base short and J 3 bases short, with 7 bases between. The CDR3 spans 14 residues. Sequences were derived from CD4+ or CD8+ T cells sorted from blood, sampled in a trial of the OX40 agonist ivuxolimab. The receptor was derived from an adult with an advanced solid tumor such as melanoma, head and neck, liver or kidney cancer. The chain recombines TRBV6-5 with TRBJ1-5, with TRBD1 as a possible D gene (5 bases). CDR3 in DNA: TGTGCCAGCAGTTACTTAGGGGACAATCAGCCCCAGCATTTT. It codes for CASSYLGDNQPQHF.